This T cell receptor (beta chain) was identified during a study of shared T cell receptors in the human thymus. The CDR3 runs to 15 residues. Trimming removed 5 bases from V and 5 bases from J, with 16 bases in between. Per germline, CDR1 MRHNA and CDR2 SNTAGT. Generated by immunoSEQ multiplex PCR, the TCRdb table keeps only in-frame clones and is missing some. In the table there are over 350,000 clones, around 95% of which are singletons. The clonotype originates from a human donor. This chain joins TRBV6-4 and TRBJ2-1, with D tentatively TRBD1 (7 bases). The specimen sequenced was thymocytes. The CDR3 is CASSPRGRDDNEQFF. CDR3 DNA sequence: TGTGCCAGCAGTCCAAGGGGGCGGGACGACAATGAGCAGTTCTTC.